This T cell receptor (beta chain) was profiled in a study of technical replicates of blood from several donors. From germline, CDR1 is SGHTA and CDR2 FQGNSA. V lost 5 bases and J lost 9; bases outside the gene matches: 17. CDR3 size: 16 residues. Sequenced by immunoSEQ multiplex PCR; TCRdb stores in-frame clones only, minus some. This sample has 75,000 to 100,000 clones, with just under 95% found just once. The TCR sequence derives from a human donor in good health. The chain carries TRBV7-2 and TRBJ2-3; TRBD2 aligns across 7 bases. Sample: T cells isolated from PBMCs. The CDR3 DNA reads TGTGCCAGCAGCCGGAAACGAGATGGCGGGAGTGTCACGCAGTATTTT. It translates to CASSRKRDGGSVTQYF.